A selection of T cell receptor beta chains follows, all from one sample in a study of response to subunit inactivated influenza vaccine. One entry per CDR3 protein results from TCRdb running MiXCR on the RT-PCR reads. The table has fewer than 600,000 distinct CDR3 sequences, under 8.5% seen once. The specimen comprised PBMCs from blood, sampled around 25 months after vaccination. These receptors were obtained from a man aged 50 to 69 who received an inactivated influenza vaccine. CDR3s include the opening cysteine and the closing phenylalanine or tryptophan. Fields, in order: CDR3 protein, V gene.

CDR3 protein: CASSLFGSGANVLTF
V gene: TRBV27

CDR3 protein: CASSSDGAGGANEQFF
V gene: TRBV7-9

CDR3 protein: CASTGWNEQFF
V gene: TRBV25-1

CDR3 protein: CASSPGTSGRQTEQYF
V gene: TRBV27

CDR3 protein: CSARYQAGQPQHF
V gene: TRBV20-1

CDR3 protein: CATSGGLAQYF
V gene: TRBV15

CDR3 protein: CASSSGTASYGYTF
V gene: TRBV2

CDR3 protein: CASSLVRTDNYEQYF
V gene: TRBV11-2

CDR3 protein: CASSSQLTGSYEQYF
V gene: TRBV12-3/TRBV12-4

CDR3 protein: CASSLRTRRNEQFF
V gene: TRBV28

CDR3 protein: CASSLAQGYTDTQYF
V gene: TRBV12-3/TRBV12-4

CDR3 protein: CASSLEAGTIQETQYF
V gene: TRBV11-2

CDR3 protein: CASSGGTGGAYETQYF
V gene: TRBV5-1

CDR3 protein: CSVTGAGGYTF
V gene: TRBV29-1

CDR3 protein: CASNQEPGRSNNEQFF
V gene: TRBV5-1

CDR3 protein: CASMRVSYGYTF
V gene: TRBV28

CDR3 protein: CASSWTSGPHEQFF
V gene: TRBV12-3/TRBV12-4

CDR3 protein: CASSQVGGAVIDTQYF
V gene: TRBV14

CDR3 protein: CASSLAWTGVTYEQYF
V gene: TRBV5-1